This T cell receptor (beta chain) was obtained from a study of graft-versus-host responses after intestinal transplantation. General study findings and limits: There were GvH clones found in recipient marrow, and some of them appeared first in ileum or blood.

As regards this clone: The antigen is unknown.

Sequencing used immunoSEQ multiplex PCR; TCRdb keeps in-frame clones, though not all of them. This table has over 80,000 clones, 91% appearing once. The CDR3 length is 17 residues. The V and J ends lost 2 bases and 2 bases respectively, with 14 bases between them. The V gene's germline CDR1 is SGDLS and CDR2 YYNGEE. This TCR derives from a human donor who was the organ donor for an intestinal transplant. The chain carries TRBV9 and TRBJ1-6; tentatively, D is TRBD1 (6 bases). This material consisted of unstimulated CD4+ T cells sorted from spleen or lymph node cells, taken before transplant. CDR3 sequence reads: CASSVRTGLPYNSPLHF. The CDR3 nucleotides are TGTGCCAGCAGCGTCCGAACAGGGTTACCCTATAATTCACCCCTCCACTTT. Variable domain in full (rest from reference TRBV9 and TRBJ1-6): DSGVTQTPKHLITATGQRVTLRCSPRSGDLSVYWYQQSLDQGLQFLIQYYNGEERAKGNILERFSAQQFPDLHSELNLSSLELGDSALYFCASSVRTGLPYNSPLHFGNGTRLTVT.